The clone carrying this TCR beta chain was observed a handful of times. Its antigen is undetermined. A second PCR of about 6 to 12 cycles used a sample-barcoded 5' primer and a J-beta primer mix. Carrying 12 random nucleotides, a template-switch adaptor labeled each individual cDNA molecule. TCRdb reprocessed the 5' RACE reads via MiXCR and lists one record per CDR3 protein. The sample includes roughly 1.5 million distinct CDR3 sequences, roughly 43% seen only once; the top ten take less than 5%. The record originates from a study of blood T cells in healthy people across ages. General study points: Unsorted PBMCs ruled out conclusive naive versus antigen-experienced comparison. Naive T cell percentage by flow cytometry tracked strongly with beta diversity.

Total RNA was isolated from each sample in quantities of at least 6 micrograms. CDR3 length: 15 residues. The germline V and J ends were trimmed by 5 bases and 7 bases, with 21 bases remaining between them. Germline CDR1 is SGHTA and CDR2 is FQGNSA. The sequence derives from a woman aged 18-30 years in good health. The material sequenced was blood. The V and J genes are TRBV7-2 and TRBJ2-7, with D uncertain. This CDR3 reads CASSPLLSLPLEQYF. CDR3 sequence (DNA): TGTGCCAGCAGCCCCCTTTTGAGTCTTCCCCTGGAGCAGTACTTC.